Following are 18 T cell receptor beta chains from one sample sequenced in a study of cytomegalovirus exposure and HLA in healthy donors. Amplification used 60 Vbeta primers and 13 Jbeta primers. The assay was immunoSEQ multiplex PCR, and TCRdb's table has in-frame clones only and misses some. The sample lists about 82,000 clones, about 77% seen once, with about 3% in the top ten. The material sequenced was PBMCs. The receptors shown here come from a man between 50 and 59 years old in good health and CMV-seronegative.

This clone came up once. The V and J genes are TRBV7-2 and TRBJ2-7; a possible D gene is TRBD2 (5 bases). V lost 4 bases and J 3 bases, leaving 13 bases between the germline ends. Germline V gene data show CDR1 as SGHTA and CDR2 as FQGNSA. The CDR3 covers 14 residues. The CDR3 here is CASSSSRDHYEQYF. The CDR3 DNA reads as TGTGCCAGCAGCTCTAGCAGAGACCACTACGAGCAGTACTTC. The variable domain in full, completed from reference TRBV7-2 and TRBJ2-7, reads GAGVSQSPSNKVTEKGKDVELRCDPISGHTALYWYRQSLGQGLEFLIYFQGNSAPDKSGLPSDRFSAERTGGSVSTLTIQRTQQEDSAVYLCASSSSRDHYEQYFGPGTRLTVT.

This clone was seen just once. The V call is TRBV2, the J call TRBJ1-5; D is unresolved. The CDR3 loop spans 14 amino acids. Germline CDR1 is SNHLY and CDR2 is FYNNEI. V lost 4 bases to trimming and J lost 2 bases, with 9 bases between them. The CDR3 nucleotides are TGTGCCAGCAGTGGGGAGGGTGGCAATCAGCCCCAGCATTTT. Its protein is CASSGEGGNQPQHF.

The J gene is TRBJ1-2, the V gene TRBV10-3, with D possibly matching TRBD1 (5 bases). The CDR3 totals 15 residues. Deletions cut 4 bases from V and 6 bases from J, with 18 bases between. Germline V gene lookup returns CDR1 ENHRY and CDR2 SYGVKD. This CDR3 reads CAISGEGAIQHGYTF. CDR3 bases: TGTGCCATCAGTGGGGAAGGGGCCATACAGCATGGCTACACCTTC.

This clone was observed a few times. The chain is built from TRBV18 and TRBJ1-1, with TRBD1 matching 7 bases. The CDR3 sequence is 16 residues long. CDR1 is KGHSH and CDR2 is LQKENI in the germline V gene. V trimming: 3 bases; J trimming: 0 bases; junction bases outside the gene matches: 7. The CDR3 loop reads CASSPRDSLMNTEAFF. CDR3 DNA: TGTGCCAGCTCACCTCGGGACAGTCTCATGAACACTGAAGCTTTCTTT.

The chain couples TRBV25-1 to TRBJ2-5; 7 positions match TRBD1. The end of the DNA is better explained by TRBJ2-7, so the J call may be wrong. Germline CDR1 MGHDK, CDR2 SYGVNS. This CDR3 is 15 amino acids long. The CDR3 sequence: CASSPRTGGPYEQYF. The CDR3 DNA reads TGTGCCAGCAGCCCCCGGACAGGAGGTCCCTACGAGCAGTACTTC.

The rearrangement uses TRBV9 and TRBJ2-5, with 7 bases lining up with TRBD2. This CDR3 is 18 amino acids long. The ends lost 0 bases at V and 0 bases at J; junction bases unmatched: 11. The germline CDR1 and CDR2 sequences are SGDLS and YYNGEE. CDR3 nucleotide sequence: TGTGCCAGCAGCGTAGCGGGGGGTGGGGGACGACACCAAGAGACCCAGTACTTC. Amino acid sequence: CASSVAGGGGRHQETQYF.

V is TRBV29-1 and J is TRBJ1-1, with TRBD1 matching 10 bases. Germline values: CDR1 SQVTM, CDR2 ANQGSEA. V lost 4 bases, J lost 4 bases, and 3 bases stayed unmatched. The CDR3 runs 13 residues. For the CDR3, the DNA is TGCAGCGTTGTAAGGGACAGGGGCACTGAAGCTTTCTTT. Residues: CSVVRDRGTEAFF.

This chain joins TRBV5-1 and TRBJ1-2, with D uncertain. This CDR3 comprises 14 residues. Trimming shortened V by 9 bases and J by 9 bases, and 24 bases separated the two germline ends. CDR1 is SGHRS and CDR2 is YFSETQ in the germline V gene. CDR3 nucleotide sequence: TGCGCCACCTCGTATAAGTCCGAAGAGGGAAGCTACACCTTC. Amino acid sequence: CATSYKSEEGSYTF.

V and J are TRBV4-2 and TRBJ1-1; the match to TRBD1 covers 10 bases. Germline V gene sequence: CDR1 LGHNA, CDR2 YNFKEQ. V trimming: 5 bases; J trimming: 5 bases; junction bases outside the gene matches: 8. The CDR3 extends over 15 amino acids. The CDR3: CASSAPGQGWTEAFF. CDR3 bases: TGTGCCAGCAGCGCACCGGGACAGGGGTGGACTGAAGCTTTCTTT.

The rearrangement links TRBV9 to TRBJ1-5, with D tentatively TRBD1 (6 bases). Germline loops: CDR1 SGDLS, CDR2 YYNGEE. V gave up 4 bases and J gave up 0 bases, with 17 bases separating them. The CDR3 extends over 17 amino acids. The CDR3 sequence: CASSPGGGRYSNQPQHF. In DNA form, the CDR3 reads TGTGCCAGCAGCCCCGGCGGGGGGCGTTATAGCAATCAGCCCCAGCATTTT.

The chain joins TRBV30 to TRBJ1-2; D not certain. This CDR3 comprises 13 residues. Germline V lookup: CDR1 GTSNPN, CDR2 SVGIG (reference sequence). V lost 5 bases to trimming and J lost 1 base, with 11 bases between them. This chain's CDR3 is CAWGRSDNYGYTF. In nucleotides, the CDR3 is TGTGCCTGGGGTCGAAGCGATAACTATGGCTACACCTTC. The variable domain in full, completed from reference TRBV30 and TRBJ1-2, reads SQTIHQWPATLVQPVGSPLSLECTVEGTSNPNLYWYRQAAGRGLQLLFYSVGIGQISSEVPQNLSASRPQDRQFILSSKKLLLSDSGFYLCAWGRSDNYGYTFGSGTRLTVV.

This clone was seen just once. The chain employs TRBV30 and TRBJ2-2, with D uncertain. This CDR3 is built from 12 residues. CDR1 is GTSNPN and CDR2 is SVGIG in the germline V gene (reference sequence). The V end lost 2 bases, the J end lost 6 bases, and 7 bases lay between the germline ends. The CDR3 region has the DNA TGTGCCTGGAGTAGCCCCCCCGGGGAGCTGTTTTTT. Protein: CAWSSPPGELFF.

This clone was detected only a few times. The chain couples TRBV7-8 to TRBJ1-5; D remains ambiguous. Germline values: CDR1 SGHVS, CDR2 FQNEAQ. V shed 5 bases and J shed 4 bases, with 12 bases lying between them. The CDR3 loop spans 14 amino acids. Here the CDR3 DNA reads TGTGCCAGCAGCCTTAACGGAGCAAATCAGCCCCAGCATTTT. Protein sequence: CASSLNGANQPQHF.

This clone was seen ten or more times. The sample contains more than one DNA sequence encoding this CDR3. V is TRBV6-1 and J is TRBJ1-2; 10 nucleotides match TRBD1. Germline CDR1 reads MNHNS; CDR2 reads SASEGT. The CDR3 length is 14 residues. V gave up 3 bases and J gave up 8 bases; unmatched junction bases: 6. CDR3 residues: CASSEDGTGDGYTF. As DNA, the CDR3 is TGTGCCAGCAGTGAGGACGGGACAGGGGACGGCTACACCTTC.

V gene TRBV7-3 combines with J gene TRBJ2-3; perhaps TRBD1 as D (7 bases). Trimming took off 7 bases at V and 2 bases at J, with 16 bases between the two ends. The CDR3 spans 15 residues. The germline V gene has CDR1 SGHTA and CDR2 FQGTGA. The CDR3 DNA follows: TGTGCCAGCACTCCAGGGGGGCGGAACACAGATACGCAGTATTTT. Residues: CASTPGGRNTDTQYF.

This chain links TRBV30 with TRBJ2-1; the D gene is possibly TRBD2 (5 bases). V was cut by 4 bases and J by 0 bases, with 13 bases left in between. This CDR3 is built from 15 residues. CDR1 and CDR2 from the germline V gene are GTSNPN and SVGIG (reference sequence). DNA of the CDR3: TGTGCCTGGACCCCGGGGATTAGCTCCTACAATGAGCAGTTCTTC. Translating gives CAWTPGISSYNEQFF. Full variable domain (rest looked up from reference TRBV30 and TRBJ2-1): SQTIHQWPATLVQPVGSPLSLECTVEGTSNPNLYWYRQAAGRGLQLLFYSVGIGQISSEVPQNLSASRPQDRQFILSSKKLLLSDSGFYLCAWTPGISSYNEQFFGPGTRLTVL.

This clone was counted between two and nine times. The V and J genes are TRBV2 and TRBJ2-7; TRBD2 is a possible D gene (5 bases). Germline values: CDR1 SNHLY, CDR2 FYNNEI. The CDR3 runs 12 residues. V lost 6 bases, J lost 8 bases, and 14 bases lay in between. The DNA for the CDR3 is TGTGCCAGCAGCTCCGGACTCCCCAAGCAGTACTTC. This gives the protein CASSSGLPKQYF.

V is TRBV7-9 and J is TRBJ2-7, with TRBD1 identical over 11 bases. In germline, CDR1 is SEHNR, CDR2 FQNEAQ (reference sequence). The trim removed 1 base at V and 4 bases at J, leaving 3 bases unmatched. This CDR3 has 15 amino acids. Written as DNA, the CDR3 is TGTGCCAGCAGCTTAGAAGGGGACAGGGGGTACGAGCAGTACTTC. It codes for CASSLEGDRGYEQYF.